These 30 T cell receptor beta chains were all obtained from the same sample, sequenced in a study of cytomegalovirus exposure and HLA in healthy donors. The data were produced by immunoSEQ multiplex PCR, yet TCRdb's version contains in-frame clones alone and is incomplete. The repertoire holds 90,000 to 120,000 clones, with around 95% as singletons. The sequencing sample was made of PBMCs. Receptor source: a woman aged 18-30 years in good health and CMV-seronegative.

V usage is TRBV5-1 and J usage is TRBJ2-6, with 7 bases identical to TRBD1. The germline V gene has CDR1 SGHRS and CDR2 YFSETQ. The trim removed 0 bases at V and 0 bases at J, leaving 3 bases unmatched. The CDR3 has 17 amino acids. CDR3 sequence: CASSLAGDSSGANVLTF. The DNA of the CDR3 is TGCGCCAGCAGCTTGGCCGGGGACAGCTCTGGGGCCAACGTCCTGACTTTC.

The chain is built from TRBV10-3 and TRBJ2-3; D is uncertain. CDR3 size: 12 residues. CDR1 is ENHRY and CDR2 is SYGVKD in the germline V gene. Trimming took 4 bases from V and 1 from J, leaving 3 bases between them. The CDR3 protein is CAISGRTDTQYF. In DNA, the CDR3 is TGTGCCATCAGTGGGCGCACAGATACGCAGTATTTT.

This chain connects TRBV19 to TRBJ2-7; 9 nucleotides match TRBD1. CDR3 length: 14 residues. CDR1 is LNHDA, CDR2 SQIVND, per germline (reference sequence). V gave up 5 bases and J gave up 2 bases; unmatched junction bases: 4. CDR3 protein: CASSARDRAYEQYF. The CDR3 bases are TGTGCCAGTAGTGCCCGGGACAGGGCCTACGAGCAGTACTTC.

The chain is built from TRBV30 and TRBJ1-3; 8 nucleotides agree with TRBD1. J gave up 0 bases and V 4 bases, and 5 bases lay outside the gene matches. The length of the CDR3 is 15 residues. Germline V gene sequence: CDR1 GTSNPN, CDR2 SVGIG (reference sequence). CDR3 nucleotide sequence: TGTGCCTGGAACAGGGGACAGGCCTCTGGAAACACCATATATTTT. Protein product: CAWNRGQASGNTIYF.

The table lists this clone with a count of one. The V and J genes are TRBV4-2 and TRBJ2-7; 9 nucleotides align to TRBD2. J was trimmed by 5 bases and V by 0 bases; bases with no gene match: 11. This CDR3 spans 17 amino acids. Germline loops: CDR1 LGHNA, CDR2 YNFKEQ. The CDR3 nucleotides are TGTGCCAGCAGCCAAGATGGTCATGGGACTAGCTTGAACGAGCAGTACTTC. Translated, it gives CASSQDGHGTSLNEQYF.

The V call is TRBV4-1, the J call TRBJ2-1, with D maybe TRBD2 (6 bases). Germline CDR1 reads MGHRA; CDR2 reads YSYEKL. Trimming stripped 4 bases from V and 2 bases from J, with 18 bases between. This CDR3 is 17 amino acids long. The DNA of the CDR3 is TGCGCCAGCAGCCGAACCTCGGATGGCGGGACCTACAATGAGCAGTTCTTC. Translation gives CASSRTSDGGTYNEQFF.

The J gene is TRBJ2-3, the V gene TRBV9; possibly TRBD2 for D (5 bases). V was pared by 4 bases and J by 5 bases, with 14 bases between. The length of the CDR3 is 14 residues. Germline lookup yields CDR1 SGDLS and CDR2 YYNGEE. Here the CDR3 reads CASSPTRGLDTQYF. The CDR3 DNA reads as TGTGCCAGCAGCCCTACCCGAGGGTTAGATACGCAGTATTTT.

The chain combines TRBV9 with TRBJ1-2; D not resolved. The CDR3 is 11 residues long. Trimming cost V 4 bases and J 8 bases, with 9 bases left between them. CDR1 SGDLS and CDR2 YYNGEE come from the germline V gene. CDR3 in amino acids: CASSNLEGYTF. CDR3 DNA: TGTGCCAGCAGCAACCTGGAGGGCTACACCTTC.

The rearrangement links TRBV6-6 to TRBJ2-7, with D uncertain. Germline CDR1 MNHNY, CDR2 SVGAGI (reference sequence). The V gene lost 0 bases and the J gene lost 2 bases, with 11 bases spanning the gap. The CDR3 covers 15 residues. CDR3 nucleotides: TGTGCCAGCAGTTACTCGGCGGTCCCAACCTACGAGCAGTACTTC. Its translation: CASSYSAVPTYEQYF.

The CDR3 spells CASSPRKAGGRDETQYF. For the CDR3, the DNA is TGTGCCAGCAGCCCCCGTAAAGCGGGGGGGCGGGATGAGACCCAGTACTTC. The chain is built from TRBV5-4 and TRBJ2-5; the match to TRBD2 covers 10 bases. V shed 4 bases, J shed 5 bases, and the junction held 14 bases outside the gene matches. The CDR3 contains 17 residues. The V gene's germline CDR1 is SGHNT and CDR2 YYREEE (reference sequence).

This rearrangement joins TRBV10-3 to TRBJ2-7; TRBD1 agrees at 8 bases. CDR3 length equals 13 residues. Looked up from germline, CDR1 is ENHRY and CDR2 is SYGVKD. V was pared by 2 bases and J by 4 bases, with 1 base of the junction left unmatched. CDR3 nucleotides: TGTGCCATCAGTGAGACAGGGGGGTACGAGCAGTACTTC. Encoded protein: CAISETGGYEQYF.

V gene TRBV4-3 combines with J gene TRBJ1-3; tentative D call: TRBD1 (6 bases). This CDR3 spans 16 amino acids. Germline V gives CDR1 LGHNA, CDR2 YSLEER. V lost 3 bases, J lost 0 bases, and 12 bases lay in between. The CDR3 spells CASSHLQGTSGNTIYF. The CDR3 nucleotides are TGCGCCAGCAGCCACCTACAGGGAACCTCTGGAAACACCATATATTTT.

V and J are TRBV9 and TRBJ2-2; a weak D match, TRBD1 (5 bases). Germline assignment: CDR1 SGDLS and CDR2 YYNGEE. V was clipped by 3 bases and J by 1 base, with 13 bases between them. The CDR3 is 16 residues long. The CDR3: CASSAGHRMNTGELFF. The CDR3 DNA reads TGTGCCAGCAGCGCGGGCCACAGGATGAACACCGGGGAGCTGTTTTTT.

For the CDR3, the DNA is TGCGCCAGCAGTCCGGACTTTTTCACTGAAGCTTTCTTT. This translates into CASSPDFFTEAFF. The gene calls are TRBV5-1 and TRBJ1-1, with unresolved D. CDR3 length: 13 residues. The V end was cut by 5 bases, the J end by 4 bases, with 12 bases between. Germline V gene data show CDR1 as SGHRS and CDR2 as YFSETQ.

This chain links TRBV9 with TRBJ2-1; 7 nucleotides agree with TRBD2. Germline V CDR1 and CDR2: SGDLS, YYNGEE. The trim removed 3 bases at V and 7 bases at J, leaving 16 bases unmatched. CDR3 length equals 17 residues. The CDR3 DNA is TGTGCCAGCAGCGGGGGGGAGGGACTTCTAATTAGGAATGAGCAGTTCTTC. Its translation is CASSGGEGLLIRNEQFF. The complete variable domain, with remaining parts taken from reference TRBV9 and TRBJ2-1, reads DSGVTQTPKHLITATGQRVTLRCSPRSGDLSVYWYQQSLDQGLQFLIQYYNGEERAKGNILERFSAQQFPDLHSELNLSSLELGDSALYFCASSGGEGLLIRNEQFFGPGTRLTVL.

The chain uses TRBV2 and TRBJ2-7; a weak D match, TRBD1 (5 bases). CDR3 length equals 15 residues. Trimming pared 1 base from V and 2 bases from J, leaving 12 bases between. Germline V gives CDR1 SNHLY, CDR2 FYNNEI. In nucleotides, the CDR3 is TGTGCCAGCAGTGAAGTTCGAACAGGCGCCTACGAGCAGTACTTC. The encoded protein is CASSEVRTGAYEQYF.

The chain combines TRBV28 with TRBJ1-6, with D possibly matching TRBD1 (5 bases). Trimming took off 9 bases at V and 8 bases at J, with 26 bases between the two ends. The CDR3 totals 17 residues. Germline lookup yields CDR1 MDHEN and CDR2 SYDVKM. The CDR3 nucleotides read TGTGCCAGTCAGCGGGGGATTAGTTTGAGGATCGATTCACCCCTCCACTTT. It translates to CASQRGISLRIDSPLHF.

V and J are TRBV28 and TRBJ1-1; D gene unclear. The CDR3 is 14 amino acids. Germline loops: CDR1 MDHEN, CDR2 SYDVKM. Trimming shortened V by 2 bases and J by 4 bases, and 11 bases separated the two germline ends. CDR3 nucleotide sequence: TGTGCCAGCAGTTTAGCCGGCGAGGTCACTGAAGCTTTCTTT. It is translated as CASSLAGEVTEAFF.

The chain couples TRBV7-9 to TRBJ1-4; D remains ambiguous. The CDR3 length is 16 residues. Germline values: CDR1 SEHNR, CDR2 FQNEAQ (reference sequence). The ends were cut back, 1 base at V and 7 bases at J, with 16 bases in the middle. CDR3 loop: CASSLERVRSGEKLFF. CDR3 nucleotide sequence: TGTGCCAGCAGCTTAGAACGGGTCCGGAGCGGTGAAAAACTGTTTTTT.

This chain uses TRBV11-2 with TRBJ2-5, with 8 bases identical to TRBD1. Germline V CDR1 and CDR2: SGHAT, FQNNGV. The CDR3 totals 14 residues. J lost 7 bases, V lost 3 bases, and 7 bases had no gene match. This CDR3 is CASSFQGASGTQYF. The CDR3 nucleotides are TGTGCCAGCAGCTTTCAGGGGGCCTCGGGGACCCAGTACTTC.

J is TRBJ1-1 and V is TRBV18; tentative D call: TRBD1 (5 bases). The V gene's germline CDR1 is KGHSH and CDR2 LQKENI. V gave up 4 bases and J gave up 0 bases, with 6 bases separating them. The CDR3 totals 13 residues. This CDR3 reads CASSRGVNTEAFF. The CDR3 DNA sequence: TGTGCCAGCTCACGGGGGGTGAACACTGAAGCTTTCTTT.

This clone was seen once. The gene calls are TRBV7-9 and TRBJ1-1; D gene uncertain. Germline loops: CDR1 SEHNR, CDR2 FQNEAQ (reference sequence). The V end was cut by 2 bases, the J end by 0 bases, with 10 bases between. This CDR3 is built from 15 residues. CDR3 bases: TGTGCCAGCAGCTTATCGCCACAGATGAACACTGAAGCTTTCTTT. Translating it yields CASSLSPQMNTEAFF.

The chain recombines TRBV5-1 with TRBJ2-5; D might be TRBD2 (5 bases). The germline gives CDR1 SGHRS, CDR2 YFSETQ. V gave up 0 bases and J gave up 4 bases, with 7 bases separating them. The CDR3 is made up of 13 amino acids. CDR3 in amino acids: CASSLGRGETQYF. The CDR3 DNA sequence: TGCGCCAGCAGCTTGGGTCGGGGAGAGACCCAGTACTTC.

V usage is TRBV16 and J usage is TRBJ2-5; D possibly corresponds to TRBD1 (6 bases). The CDR3 is 14 residues long. Between the trimmed V and J ends, which lost 5 bases and 2 bases, there was a span of 12 bases. The germline gives CDR1 KGHSY, CDR2 FQNENV. CDR3 in amino acids: CASSEGQSQETQYF. CDR3 DNA sequence: TGTGCCAGCAGCGAAGGACAGTCTCAAGAGACCCAGTACTTC.

The gene calls are TRBV7-3 and TRBJ2-2; 8 nucleotides line up with TRBD2. Germline loops: CDR1 SGHTA, CDR2 FQGTGA. The J segment lost 7 bases and the V segment lost 5 bases, leaving 3 bases of the junction unmatched. This CDR3 contains 13 residues. As DNA, the CDR3 is TGTGCCAGCAGCCGGGGGGGTCTCGGGGAGCTGTTTTTT. This encodes CASSRGGLGELFF. The whole variable domain, filled in from reference TRBV7-3 and TRBJ2-2, reads GAGVSQTPSNKVTEKGKYVELRCDPISGHTALYWYRQSLGQGPEFLIYFQGTGAADDSGLPNDRFFAVRPEGSVSTLKIQRTERGDSAVYLCASSRGGLGELFFGEGSRLTVL.

This clone was recorded only once. The chain employs TRBV7-2 and TRBJ1-5; a weak D match, TRBD1 (6 bases). V was shortened by 5 bases and J by 4 bases, with 9 bases between the two germline ends. The CDR3 has 13 amino acids. CDR1 is SGHTA, CDR2 FQGNSA, per germline. CDR3 coding DNA: TGTGCCAGCAGCCTACAGGGAAATCAGCCCCAGCATTTT. It codes for CASSLQGNQPQHF. Looking up the rest from reference TRBV7-2 and TRBJ1-5 gives the full variable domain: GAGVSQSPSNKVTEKGKDVELRCDPISGHTALYWYRQSLGQGLEFLIYFQGNSAPDKSGLPSDRFSAERTGGSVSTLTIQRTQQEDSAVYLCASSLQGNQPQHFGDGTRLSIL.

This clone was seen a single time. The V gene is TRBV6-6, the J gene TRBJ1-5; D not certain. The germline CDR1 and CDR2 sequences are MNHNY and SVGAGI (reference sequence). Deletions cut 2 bases from V and 3 bases from J, with 14 bases between. CDR3 size: 16 residues. The CDR3 DNA sequence: TGTGCCAGCAGTTACCCGAATGCAGTCAACAATCAGCCCCAGCATTTT. Encoded protein: CASSYPNAVNNQPQHF.

V and J are TRBV6-5 and TRBJ2-7; D may be TRBD2 (6 bases). The CDR3 sequence is 13 residues long. Looked up from germline, CDR1 is MNHEY and CDR2 is SVGAGI. The ends were cut back, 6 bases at V and 5 bases at J, with 14 bases in the middle. The CDR3 bases are TGTGCCAGCAGGAACGCGGGACCCAACGAGCAGTACTTC. Its translation: CASRNAGPNEQYF.

For the CDR3, the DNA is TGTGCCAGCAGTTTGAGGATGGGGCATTACGAGCAGTACTTC. It encodes CASSLRMGHYEQYF. The chain couples TRBV27 to TRBJ2-7; D possibly corresponds to TRBD1 (5 bases). Germline V gene lookup returns CDR1 MNHEY and CDR2 SMNVEV (reference sequence). V lost 3 bases, J lost 4 bases, and 13 bases lay in between. The CDR3 extends over 14 amino acids.

This rearrangement joins TRBV10-3 to TRBJ1-2; 12 bases agree with TRBD1. CDR3 length: 17 residues. V lost 3 bases, J lost 4 bases, and 9 bases stayed unmatched. Germline loops: CDR1 ENHRY, CDR2 SYGVKD. CDR3 amino acids: CAISDAGTGGWGYGYTF. The CDR3 region has the DNA TGTGCCATCAGTGATGCCGGGACAGGGGGCTGGGGCTATGGCTACACCTTC.